This T cell receptor (beta chain) stems from a study of blood T cell repertoires in COVID-19. Study summary: Acute-phase and convalescent COVID-19 samples originated in the United States, Italy and Spain.

The V gene's germline CDR1 is MNHEY and CDR2 SMNVEV (reference sequence). This CDR3 contains 18 residues. The trim removed 2 bases at V and 0 bases at J, leaving 6 bases unmatched. Per the study methods: Nucleated cell number was recorded as an estimate derived from reference gene primer amplification. Clones were read by immunoSEQ multiplex PCR, and TCRdb kept only the in-frame ones, dropping some. The V and J calls and clone size were taken over from that table, and D and trimming were inferred from the DNA. The sample holds roughly 200,000 clones, roughly 88% seen once. Enrolment of Seattle patients took place during active infection, and they were followed longitudinally.

This sequence was found in a woman between 40 and 50 years old with COVID-19, enrolled during active disease. The chain uses TRBV27 and TRBJ1-3, with 11 bases lining up with TRBD1. Sequenced material: peripheral blood. CDR3 sequence (DNA): TGTGCCAGCAGTTTAGGTGGGGACAGGGGGTTCTCTGGAAACACCATATATTTT. The encoded protein is CASSLGGDRGFSGNTIYF.